This T cell receptor (beta chain) was retrieved from a study of shared clonotypes between healthy human individuals. Whole-study findings and limits: Naive subsets usually exceeded memory subsets in estimated richness. Investigators collected only blood, and repertoires in tissues likely differ.

Note on this clone: The antigen is unknown.

The V and J ends lost 11 bases and 8 bases, in that order; junction bases with no gene match: 19. The CDR3 runs 16 residues. CDR1 is SNHLY, CDR2 FYNNEI, per germline. Clones were read by immunoSEQ multiplex PCR, and TCRdb kept only the in-frame ones, dropping some. The sample records 2,100,000 or so clones, approximately 94% being singletons. The chain recombines TRBV2 with TRBJ1-3; 9 positions match TRBD1. Material for sequencing was naive CD4+ T cells sorted from blood. The sample's subset: CD45RA+ positively selected. The TCR was taken from a man between 18 and 35 years old in good health. DNA for the CDR3: TGTGCCTCGTCCAGGGACAGGGCTGGGCGAGCTGACACCATATATTTT. It translates to CASSRDRAGRADTIYF.